A selection of T cell receptor beta chains follows, all from one sample in a study of T cell responses to AZD1222 COVID-19 vaccine. Some clones are missing from TCRdb's copy, which holds only in-frame ones; the method was immunoSEQ multiplex PCR. Of about 180,000 clones in the sample, roughly nine tenths were seen once. This specimen consisted of peripheral blood, obtained on day 0 of AZD1222 vaccination. Receptors originate from an adult in good health. CDR3s include the opening cysteine and the closing phenylalanine or tryptophan. D genes are given only for firm matches. Size values are once, few and many counts, or a class for expanded clones, and some rows have none.

clone size: .; J gene: TRBJ2-3; D gene: .; V gene: TRBV4-1; CDR3 protein: CASSQIGLSLTDTQYF; CDR3 DNA: TGCGCCAGCAGCCAAATCGGCCTAAGCCTCACAGATACGCAGTATTTT
clone size: .; J gene: TRBJ1-2; D gene: TRBD1; V gene: TRBV2; CDR3 protein: CASRDPGQGWNGYTF; CDR3 DNA: TGTGCCAGTCGGGACCCGGGACAGGGCTGGAATGGCTACACCTTC
clone size: .; J gene: TRBJ2-7; D gene: TRBD1; V gene: TRBV7-3; CDR3 protein: CASSTGGSNEQYF; CDR3 DNA: TGTGCCAGCAGTACAGGGGGCTCAAACGAGCAGTACTTC
clone size: .; J gene: TRBJ1-2; D gene: .; V gene: TRBV5-6; CDR3 protein: CASSSWGDGYTF; CDR3 DNA: TGTGCCAGCAGCTCCTGGGGAGATGGCTACACCTTC
clone size: few; J gene: TRBJ2-2; D gene: TRBD1; V gene: TRBV19; CDR3 protein: CASSITGQGLNTGELFF; CDR3 DNA: TGTGCCAGTAGTATAACAGGACAGGGTCTCAACACCGGGGAGCTGTTTTTT
clone size: once; J gene: TRBJ2-7; D gene: .; V gene: TRBV28; CDR3 protein: CASSPRGGHEQYF; CDR3 DNA: TGTGCCAGCAGTCCCAGAGGCGGCCACGAGCAGTACTTC
clone size: .; J gene: TRBJ2-7; D gene: .; V gene: TRBV25-1; CDR3 protein: CASSEFGSSYEQYF; CDR3 DNA: TGTGCCAGCAGTGAATTCGGTAGCTCCTACGAGCAGTACTTC
clone size: .; J gene: TRBJ1-1; D gene: .; V gene: TRBV21-1; CDR3 protein: CASSKVVRIYDTEAFF; CDR3 DNA: TGTGCCAGCAGCAAAGTTGTACGAATATATGACACTGAAGCTTTCTTT
clone size: few; J gene: TRBJ2-2; D gene: .; V gene: TRBV7-3; CDR3 protein: CASSPQTGELFF; CDR3 DNA: TGTGCCAGCAGCCCCCAGACCGGGGAGCTGTTTTTT
clone size: .; J gene: TRBJ2-2; D gene: .; V gene: TRBV4-1; CDR3 protein: CASGRTANTGELFF; CDR3 DNA: TGCGCCAGCGGCCGGACCGCGAACACCGGGGAGCTGTTTTTT
clone size: .; J gene: TRBJ1-1; D gene: .; V gene: TRBV18; CDR3 protein: CASSPGQEAFF; CDR3 DNA: TGTGCCAGCTCACCCGGGCAGGAAGCTTTCTTT
clone size: .; J gene: TRBJ1-2; D gene: .; V gene: TRBV10-3; CDR3 protein: CAITGRGHAEGYTF; CDR3 DNA: TGTGCCATCACGGGTCGGGGGCACGCGGAGGGCTACACCTTC
clone size: .; J gene: TRBJ2-1; D gene: .; V gene: TRBV7-3; CDR3 protein: CASSFRGYNEQFF; CDR3 DNA: TGTGCCAGCAGCTTTCGAGGCTACAATGAGCAGTTCTTC
clone size: once; J gene: TRBJ2-7; D gene: TRBD2; V gene: TRBV5-1; CDR3 protein: CASSLDSGGPYEQYF; CDR3 DNA: TGCGCCAGCAGCTTGGACAGCGGGGGACCCTACGAGCAGTACTTC
clone size: .; J gene: TRBJ2-1; D gene: .; V gene: TRBV7-9; CDR3 protein: CASSALSPEQFF; CDR3 DNA: TGTGCCAGCAGCGCCCTTTCGCCTGAGCAGTTCTTC
clone size: .; J gene: TRBJ2-7; D gene: TRBD2; V gene: TRBV28; CDR3 protein: CASSLFRLADTSYEQYF; CDR3 DNA: TGTGCCAGCAGTTTATTCCGACTAGCGGATACCTCCTACGAGCAGTACTTC
clone size: .; J gene: TRBJ1-2; D gene: .; V gene: TRBV15; CDR3 protein: CATSRSRGMDGYTF; CDR3 DNA: TGTGCCACCAGCAGATCCAGGGGAATGGATGGCTACACCTTC
clone size: .; J gene: TRBJ1-6; D gene: .; V gene: TRBV7-3; CDR3 protein: CASSSSGTSNSPLHF; CDR3 DNA: TGTGCCAGCAGCTCGTCCGGGACTTCAAATTCACCCCTCCACTTT
clone size: .; J gene: TRBJ2-2; D gene: TRBD1; V gene: TRBV7-9; CDR3 protein: CASSSGQGANTGELFF; CDR3 DNA: TGTGCCAGCAGCTCGGGACAGGGAGCGAACACCGGGGAGCTGTTTTTT
clone size: .; J gene: TRBJ2-3; D gene: .; V gene: TRBV6-2/TRBV6-3; CDR3 protein: CASSAGPTDTQYF; CDR3 DNA: TGTGCCAGCAGTGCGGGTCCGACAGATACGCAGTATTTT
clone size: .; J gene: TRBJ2-5; D gene: .; V gene: TRBV11-2; CDR3 protein: CASSLYGALETQYF; CDR3 DNA: TGTGCCAGCAGCCTTTACGGAGCCTTAGAGACCCAGTACTTC
clone size: .; J gene: TRBJ1-1; D gene: .; V gene: TRBV7-3; CDR3 protein: CASSLRAGHPNTEAFF; CDR3 DNA: TGTGCCAGCAGCTTACGTGCGGGACACCCGAACACTGAAGCTTTCTTT
clone size: .; J gene: TRBJ2-1; D gene: .; V gene: TRBV4-3; CDR3 protein: CASSQGRGARNEQFF; CDR3 DNA: TGCGCCAGCAGCCAAGGAAGGGGGGCCCGCAATGAGCAGTTCTTC
clone size: once; J gene: TRBJ1-1; D gene: .; V gene: TRBV30; CDR3 protein: CAWSPLFNTEAFF; CDR3 DNA: TGTGCCTGGAGTCCCCTCTTTAACACTGAAGCTTTCTTT
clone size: few; J gene: TRBJ1-5; D gene: TRBD1; V gene: TRBV27; CDR3 protein: CAKGQRDQPQHF; CDR3 DNA: TGTGCCAAGGGACAGAGGGATCAGCCCCAGCATTTT
clone size: .; J gene: TRBJ1-5; D gene: TRBD1; V gene: TRBV6-6; CDR3 protein: CASSLRQGGLGDSNQPQHF; CDR3 DNA: TGTGCCAGCAGTCTTCGACAGGGCGGGCTTGGAGATAGCAATCAGCCCCAGCATTTT
clone size: .; J gene: TRBJ2-7; D gene: TRBD1; V gene: TRBV29-1; CDR3 protein: CSVGLPGQISYEQYF; CDR3 DNA: TGCAGCGTTGGGTTACCGGGACAGATAAGCTACGAGCAGTACTTC
clone size: .; J gene: TRBJ1-1; D gene: .; V gene: TRBV20-1; CDR3 protein: CSASSIADTEAFF; CDR3 DNA: TGCAGTGCTAGTTCAATTGCGGACACTGAAGCTTTCTTT
clone size: .; J gene: TRBJ2-2; D gene: .; V gene: TRBV3-1/TRBV3-2; CDR3 protein: CASSQDPARPGELFF; CDR3 DNA: TGTGCCAGCAGCCAAGATCCCGCCCGCCCCGGGGAGCTGTTTTTT
clone size: .; J gene: TRBJ1-6; D gene: .; V gene: TRBV9; CDR3 protein: CASSVGQSNNSPLHF; CDR3 DNA: TGTGCCAGCAGCGTTGGACAGTCTAATAATTCACCCCTCCACTTT
clone size: .; J gene: TRBJ1-2; D gene: TRBD1; V gene: TRBV6-2/TRBV6-3; CDR3 protein: CASSLDRVGNYGYTF; CDR3 DNA: TGTGCCAGCAGCCTCGACAGGGTGGGGAACTATGGCTACACCTTC
clone size: .; J gene: TRBJ1-2; D gene: .; V gene: TRBV19; CDR3 protein: CASSIPGQHYGYTF; CDR3 DNA: TGTGCCAGTAGTATACCTGGACAGCACTATGGCTACACCTTC
clone size: .; J gene: TRBJ2-1; D gene: TRBD1; V gene: TRBV11-2; CDR3 protein: CASSRYRDRVDNEQFF; CDR3 DNA: TGTGCCAGCAGCAGATACCGGGACAGGGTTGACAATGAGCAGTTCTTC
clone size: .; J gene: TRBJ1-2; D gene: .; V gene: TRBV6-4; CDR3 protein: CASSVEAGREGYTF; CDR3 DNA: TGTGCCAGCAGTGTCGAAGCAGGGAGAGAGGGCTACACCTTC
clone size: .; J gene: TRBJ1-2; D gene: .; V gene: TRBV4-3; CDR3 protein: CASSQLQGSSGYTF; CDR3 DNA: TGCGCCAGCAGCCAGCTACAGGGAAGTAGTGGCTACACCTTC
clone size: once; J gene: TRBJ1-1; D gene: .; V gene: TRBV7-2; CDR3 protein: CASSLYGNTEAFF; CDR3 DNA: TGTGCCAGCAGCTTATACGGGAACACTGAAGCTTTCTTT
clone size: .; J gene: TRBJ1-6; D gene: .; V gene: TRBV4-1; CDR3 protein: CASSQQGLNSPLHF; CDR3 DNA: TGCGCCAGCAGCCAACAGGGTTTAAATTCACCCCTCCACTTT
clone size: .; J gene: TRBJ1-1; D gene: TRBD1; V gene: TRBV20-1; CDR3 protein: CSASHPGGYTEAFF; CDR3 DNA: TGCAGTGCTAGTCATCCAGGGGGATATACTGAAGCTTTCTTT
clone size: once; J gene: TRBJ1-1; D gene: .; V gene: TRBV5-4; CDR3 protein: CASGNPGKNTEAFF; CDR3 DNA: TGTGCCAGCGGAAATCCGGGCAAGAACACTGAAGCTTTCTTT
clone size: .; J gene: TRBJ1-6; D gene: .; V gene: TRBV21-1; CDR3 protein: CASSKGLGSLADSPLHF; CDR3 DNA: TGTGCCAGCAGCAAAGGATTGGGTTCACTTGCAGACTCACCCCTCCACTTT
clone size: .; J gene: TRBJ1-1; D gene: TRBD1; V gene: TRBV28; CDR3 protein: CASSQYRTGGIFF; CDR3 DNA: TGTGCCAGCAGTCAATACCGGACAGGAGGGATTTTCTTT
clone size: .; J gene: TRBJ2-1; D gene: TRBD1; V gene: TRBV11-2; CDR3 protein: CASSFGQGANEQFF; CDR3 DNA: TGTGCCAGCAGCTTTGGACAGGGGGCTAATGAGCAGTTCTTC
clone size: .; J gene: TRBJ2-1; D gene: .; V gene: TRBV6-4; CDR3 protein: CASSDLSEQFF; CDR3 DNA: TGTGCCAGCAGTGACTTAAGTGAGCAGTTCTTC
clone size: .; J gene: TRBJ1-2; D gene: TRBD1; V gene: TRBV28; CDR3 protein: CASRTGGFGYTF; CDR3 DNA: TGTGCCAGCAGGACAGGGGGCTTTGGCTACACCTTC
clone size: .; J gene: TRBJ2-3; D gene: .; V gene: TRBV27; CDR3 protein: CASSNRGTDTQYF; CDR3 DNA: TGTGCCAGCAGTAACCGGGGCACAGATACGCAGTATTTT
clone size: .; J gene: TRBJ1-5; D gene: .; V gene: TRBV19; CDR3 protein: CASSIRGSGQPQHF; CDR3 DNA: TGTGCCAGTAGTATTAGGGGAAGTGGTCAGCCCCAGCATTTT
clone size: .; J gene: TRBJ2-7; D gene: TRBD2; V gene: TRBV27; CDR3 protein: CASSRAGVSYEQYF; CDR3 DNA: TGTGCCAGCAGCCGGGCGGGAGTCTCCTACGAGCAGTACTTC
clone size: .; J gene: TRBJ2-7; D gene: .; V gene: TRBV28; CDR3 protein: CASSANGSGTSSYEQYF; CDR3 DNA: TGTGCCAGCAGTGCGAACGGGTCGGGGACATCATCCTACGAGCAGTACTTC
clone size: .; J gene: TRBJ1-1; D gene: TRBD1; V gene: TRBV30; CDR3 protein: CAWSVIRQGRIEAFF; CDR3 DNA: TGTGCCTGGAGTGTAATTAGACAGGGAAGAATTGAAGCTTTCTTT
clone size: .; J gene: TRBJ1-2; D gene: .; V gene: TRBV27; CDR3 protein: CASSFRGIGHGYTF; CDR3 DNA: TGTGCCAGCAGTTTCCGTGGTATTGGTCATGGCTACACCTTC
clone size: .; J gene: TRBJ2-1; D gene: .; V gene: TRBV5-6; CDR3 protein: CASSSAYNEQFF; CDR3 DNA: TGTGCCAGCAGCTCGGCCTACAATGAGCAGTTCTTC
clone size: .; J gene: TRBJ2-5; D gene: .; V gene: TRBV19; CDR3 protein: CASSIIGQTQYF; CDR3 DNA: TGTGCCAGTAGTATAATCGGGCAGACCCAGTACTTC
clone size: .; J gene: TRBJ2-7; D gene: TRBD2; V gene: TRBV11-2; CDR3 protein: CASSPSPAGDYEQYF; CDR3 DNA: TGTGCCAGCAGCCCATCCCCAGCGGGAGACTACGAGCAGTACTTC
clone size: once; J gene: TRBJ2-7; D gene: .; V gene: TRBV18; CDR3 protein: CASSLKTETYEQYF; CDR3 DNA: TGTGCCAGCTCACTAAAGACCGAGACCTACGAGCAGTACTTC
clone size: .; J gene: TRBJ1-2; D gene: .; V gene: TRBV30; CDR3 protein: CAWSPARQRVLYGYTF; CDR3 DNA: TGTGCCTGGAGCCCAGCCCGCCAAAGGGTACTCTATGGCTACACCTTC
clone size: .; J gene: TRBJ2-1; D gene: TRBD2; V gene: TRBV14; CDR3 protein: CASSRGGSYNEQFF; CDR3 DNA: TGTGCCAGCAGCCGGGGGGGGTCTTACAATGAGCAGTTCTTC
clone size: .; J gene: TRBJ2-3; D gene: TRBD2; V gene: TRBV5-6; CDR3 protein: CASSLVAGGEYF; CDR3 DNA: TGTGCCAGCAGCTTGGTGGCGGGGGGGGAATATTTT
clone size: once; J gene: TRBJ2-7; D gene: TRBD2; V gene: TRBV27; CDR3 protein: CASSLLAGGYEQYF; CDR3 DNA: TGTGCCAGCAGTTTACTAGCGGGGGGCTACGAGCAGTACTTC
clone size: .; J gene: TRBJ1-6; D gene: .; V gene: TRBV5-1; CDR3 protein: CASSQDNSYNSPLHF; CDR3 DNA: TGCGCCAGCAGCCAGGACAACTCCTATAATTCACCCCTCCACTTT
clone size: .; J gene: TRBJ2-3; D gene: TRBD2; V gene: TRBV18; CDR3 protein: CASSPPGLARDTQYF; CDR3 DNA: TGTGCCAGCTCACCTCCGGGACTAGCTCGCGATACGCAGTATTTT